This record concerns one TCR beta chain sequence. This specimen belongs to a study of blood T cell repertoires in COVID-19. Germline-derived CDR1 and CDR2 are MNHEY and SMNVEV (reference sequence). The CDR3 is 16 amino acids. The V gene end was trimmed by 4 bases and the J gene end by 1 base; junction bases not matched to a gene: 6. Using immunoSEQ multiplex PCR, the repertoire was profiled, and TCRdb retains in-frame clones only, with some absent. Of under 75,000 clones in the sample, almost 90% were seen once. The chain links TRBV27 to TRBJ2-4; 8 nucleotides line up with TRBD1. Sequenced material: peripheral blood. The receptor was isolated from a man aged 55 to 69 with active COVID-19. The CDR3 coding sequence is TGTGCCAGCAGTTCATACCAGGGGGCGGCCAAAAACATTCAGTACTTC. Translated, it gives CASSSYQGAAKNIQYF.